Listed below are T cell receptor beta chains from one sample, sequenced in a study of T cell responses to AZD1222 COVID-19 vaccine. The protocol was immunoSEQ multiplex PCR, while the TCRdb copy is restricted to in-frame clones and leaves out a portion. The sample yields roughly 77,000 clones, about 91% seen once. This material consisted of peripheral blood, taken on day 0 of MenACWY control vaccination. The receptors derive from an adult in good health. CDR3s include the opening cysteine and the closing phenylalanine or tryptophan. D genes are given only for firm matches. Part of the rows lack a size; the others show once, few, many or a class for expanded clones.

TRBV28	TRBJ1-1	-	-	CASSLFGPGLAFF	TGTGCCAGCAGTTTGTTCGGCCCCGGTCTAGCTTTCTTT
TRBV5-1	TRBJ2-5	-	-	CASSLVGGSETQYF	TGCGCCAGCAGCTTGGTCGGGGGCTCGGAGACCCAGTACTTC
TRBV5-1	TRBJ2-1	-	-	CASSLDGVPYNEQFF	TGCGCCAGCAGCTTGGACGGAGTTCCCTACAATGAGCAGTTCTTC
TRBV7-2	TRBJ1-6	-	-	CASSLVFALSNSPLHF	TGTGCCAGCAGCTTAGTTTTCGCGCTATCAAATTCACCCCTCCACTTT
TRBV5-1	TRBJ1-6	-	-	CASSPKDSSYNSPLHF	TGCGCCAGCAGCCCGAAGGACAGCTCCTATAATTCACCCCTCCACTTT
TRBV7-2	TRBJ1-5	TRBD1	-	CASSFRGGARQPQHF	TGTGCCAGCAGCTTCAGGGGGGGGGCAAGGCAGCCCCAGCATTTT
TRBV18	TRBJ1-2	-	-	CASSPMDGDYGYTF	TGTGCCAGCTCGCCTATGGACGGCGACTATGGCTACACCTTC
TRBV15	TRBJ1-5	TRBD1	-	CATSRPSRTGRNQPQHF	TGTGCCACCAGCAGACCTTCTAGGACAGGGCGAAATCAGCCCCAGCATTTT
TRBV7-3	TRBJ2-1	TRBD1	-	CASSLYSGTANSYNEQFF	TGTGCCAGCAGCTTATACTCCGGGACAGCAAACTCCTACAATGAGCAGTTCTTC
TRBV9	TRBJ2-2	TRBD2	-	CASSPLAGVRFTNTGELFF	TGTGCCAGCAGCCCCCTAGCGGGAGTTCGATTTACGAACACCGGGGAGCTGTTTTTT
TRBV30	TRBJ2-3	-	-	CAGDPTGPRVYF	TGTGCCGGAGACCCGACCGGGCCCCGGGTGTATTTT
TRBV7-2	TRBJ1-2	-	-	CASSSGIGFNYGYTF	TGTGCCAGCAGCTCTGGAATCGGCTTTAACTATGGCTACACCTTC
TRBV11-3	TRBJ2-2	TRBD2	once	CASSLLAGANTGELFF	TGTGCCAGCAGCTTGTTAGCGGGGGCGAACACCGGGGAGCTGTTTTTT
TRBV4-3	TRBJ1-6	TRBD1	-	CASSQEASAGGLHF	TGCGCCAGCAGCCAAGAGGCCAGTGCAGGGGGCCTGCACTTT
TRBV7-2	TRBJ1-2	-	once	CASSPPGGSYGYTF	TGTGCCAGCAGCCCCCCCGGGGGCTCCTATGGCTACACCTTC
TRBV6-1	TRBJ1-5	-	-	CASSEVWDYSNQPQHF	TGTGCCAGCAGTGAAGTCTGGGATTATAGCAATCAGCCCCAGCATTTT
TRBV28	TRBJ2-1	TRBD1	-	CASRGQGWVAPEQFF	TGTGCCAGCAGGGGACAGGGCTGGGTAGCACCAGAGCAGTTCTTC
TRBV16	TRBJ1-1	-	-	CASSRTADTEAFF	TGTGCCAGCAGCCGCACAGCTGACACTGAAGCTTTCTTT
TRBV10-3	TRBJ1-1	TRBD1	-	CAISESTGDSEAFF	TGTGCCATCAGTGAGTCGACCGGGGACAGTGAAGCTTTCTTT
TRBV10-3	TRBJ1-3	-	-	CAISESTRASESSGNTIYF	TGTGCCATCAGTGAGTCGACCAGGGCCTCCGAGAGCTCTGGAAACACCATATATTTT
TRBV3-1/TRBV3-2	TRBJ1-2	-	-	CASSPSGGNYGYTF	TGTGCCAGCAGCCCCAGCGGGGGGAACTATGGCTACACCTTC
TRBV9	TRBJ2-5	TRBD1	-	CASSVGRGGIRETQYF	TGTGCCAGCAGCGTAGGGAGAGGGGGCATTAGAGAGACCCAGTACTTC
TRBV11-2	TRBJ1-4	TRBD1	-	CASSSTGATNEKLFF	TGTGCCAGCAGCTCGACAGGGGCAACTAATGAAAAACTGTTTTTT
TRBV5-5	TRBJ1-6	-	-	CASSWGDDSPLHF	TGTGCCAGCAGCTGGGGGGACGATTCACCCCTCCACTTT
TRBV9	TRBJ2-1	-	-	CASSAADNEQFF	TGTGCCAGCAGCGCCGCTGACAATGAGCAGTTCTTC
TRBV6-2/TRBV6-3	TRBJ2-2	TRBD1	few	CASSRDRVQINTGELFF	TGTGCCAGCAGCCGGGACAGGGTTCAAATTAACACCGGGGAGCTGTTTTTT
TRBV7-2	TRBJ2-5	-	-	CASSLVTGAETQYF	TGTGCCAGCAGCTTAGTAACGGGGGCTGAGACCCAGTACTTC
TRBV28	TRBJ2-3	-	-	CASTQGLVGDTQYF	TGTGCCAGCACCCAGGGGCTAGTGGGCGATACGCAGTATTTT
TRBV7-2	TRBJ2-5	-	once	CASSWGGAQETQYF	TGTGCCAGCAGCTGGGGGGGGGCCCAAGAGACCCAGTACTTC
TRBV5-5	TRBJ2-1	TRBD2	once	CASSKTSGRLGDEQFF	TGTGCCAGCAGCAAAACTAGCGGGAGGCTGGGTGATGAGCAGTTCTTC
TRBV28	TRBJ1-2	-	-	CASSLGTHYGYTF	TGTGCCAGCAGTTTAGGGACACACTATGGCTACACCTTC
TRBV6-1	TRBJ2-2	TRBD1	-	CASSGGRRQGDTGELFF	TGTGCCAGCAGTGGGGGCCGCAGACAGGGAGACACCGGGGAGCTGTTTTTT
TRBV7-9	TRBJ2-5	-	once	CASSQGLLAGETQYF	TGTGCCAGCAGCCAGGGACTTCTGGCGGGGGAGACCCAGTACTTC
TRBV24-1	TRBJ1-3	TRBD1	-	CATSDNRRTGPSGNTIYF	TGTGCCACCAGTGACAACAGACGGACAGGGCCTTCTGGAAACACCATATATTTT
TRBV7-9	TRBJ1-1	-	-	CASSSTDNTEAFF	TGTGCCAGCAGCTCGACAGATAACACTGAAGCTTTCTTT
TRBV7-8	TRBJ1-2	-	-	CASSLGTGSNYGYTF	TGTGCCAGCAGCCTTGGCACTGGATCTAACTATGGCTACACCTTC
TRBV7-6	TRBJ2-1	TRBD2	-	CASSLGAGVINEQFF	TGTGCCAGCAGCTTAGGGGCGGGGGTAATCAATGAGCAGTTCTTC
TRBV7-9	TRBJ1-6	-	-	CASSAPDSFSPGSPLHF	TGTGCCAGCAGCGCCCCGGACAGTTTTAGCCCTGGATCACCCCTCCACTTT
TRBV6-2/TRBV6-3	TRBJ2-1	TRBD1	once	CASSYVGQGAVISSYNEQFF	TGTGCCAGCAGTTATGTGGGACAGGGGGCAGTAATTAGTTCCTACAATGAGCAGTTCTTC
TRBV18	TRBJ1-5	-	-	CASRSRVNQPQHF	TGTGCCAGCAGGAGCAGGGTCAATCAGCCCCAGCATTTT
TRBV28	TRBJ1-6	TRBD1	once	CASSLPPGTGAFSPLHF	TGTGCCAGCAGTTTACCTCCCGGGACAGGGGCTTTTTCTCCCCTCCACTTT
TRBV5-6	TRBJ1-4	TRBD1	-	CASSRQGATEKLFF	TGTGCCAGCAGCCGACAGGGGGCGACTGAAAAACTGTTTTTT
TRBV6-6	TRBJ2-1	-	-	CASSRNNEQFF	TGTGCCAGCAGTCGGAACAATGAGCAGTTCTTC
TRBV7-2	TRBJ2-3	-	-	CASSRGGPGTDTQYF	TGTGCCAGCAGCCGCGGGGGCCCAGGCACAGATACGCAGTATTTT
TRBV11-2	TRBJ2-7	TRBD1	-	CASSLFPGQGYEQYF	TGTGCCAGCAGCTTATTTCCGGGACAGGGCTACGAGCAGTACTTC
TRBV5-1	TRBJ1-1	-	-	CASSSGPANTEAFF	TGCGCCAGCAGCTCGGGCCCCGCGAACACTGAAGCTTTCTTT
TRBV27	TRBJ1-5	-	-	CASGGDQPQHF	TGTGCCAGCGGGGGGGATCAGCCCCAGCATTTT
TRBV5-5	TRBJ1-2	TRBD1	medium-sized	CASSLNPGQGVDGYTF	TGTGCCAGCAGCCTAAACCCTGGACAGGGCGTAGATGGCTACACCTTC
TRBV5-4	TRBJ1-3	-	-	CASSFGPGQSGNTIYF	TGTGCCAGCAGCTTTGGTCCAGGGCAATCTGGAAACACCATATATTTT
TRBV19	TRBJ2-5	-	-	CASSIVFLETQYF	TGTGCCAGTAGTATAGTATTTTTAGAGACCCAGTACTTC
TRBV28	TRBJ1-5	-	-	CASSLLATGVNQPQHF	TGTGCCAGCAGTTTACTCGCGACAGGTGTCAATCAGCCCCAGCATTTT
TRBV6-2/TRBV6-3	TRBJ1-3	TRBD1	-	CASSKDRSSGNTIYF	TGTGCCAGCAGCAAGGACAGGTCCTCTGGAAACACCATATATTTT
TRBV5-8	TRBJ2-3	TRBD2	-	CASSGGLAGGVFGTDTQYF	TGTGCCAGCAGCGGGGGACTAGCGGGGGGCGTCTTTGGCACAGATACGCAGTATTTT
TRBV15	TRBJ2-2	TRBD1	-	CATSREIPNRGLTGELFF	TGTGCCACCAGCAGAGAAATTCCGAACAGGGGGCTCACCGGGGAGCTGTTTTTT
TRBV6-1	TRBJ2-2	TRBD1	-	CASRDDGQVWRELFF	TGTGCCAGCAGAGACGACGGACAGGTTTGGAGGGAGCTGTTTTTT
TRBV2	TRBJ2-1	-	-	CASSDARGNEQFF	TGTGCCAGCAGTGATGCCAGGGGCAATGAGCAGTTCTTC
TRBV16	TRBJ1-6	-	-	CASSQSGDPNSPLHF	TGTGCCAGCAGCCAATCGGGGGACCCTAATTCACCCCTCCACTTT